This T cell receptor beta chain was observed in a study of blood T cell repertoires in COVID-19. Study in general: The United States, Italy and Spain provided the acute and convalescent COVID-19 samples. The analysed material was cDNA or gDNA that came from T cells, B-cell-depleted T cells, or PBMCs.

The CDR3 runs to 15 residues. Per germline, CDR1 SGHTA and CDR2 FQGNSA. Unmatched junction bases numbered 4, after V lost 1 base and J lost 6 bases. In the original processing: How many nucleated cells were present was estimated from reference gene primer amplification. Data came from immunoSEQ multiplex PCR; TCRdb stores just in-frame clones and leaves some out. The D gene and trimming were derived from the DNA, and the V and J assignments and clone size from that table. The table shows 100,000 to 150,000 clones, with around 87% occurring only once. V gene TRBV7-2 combines with J gene TRBJ1-5; 9 bases map to TRBD1. Sequencing input: peripheral blood. This TCR was recovered from a woman aged 55-69 years with acute or convalescent COVID-19. CDR3 loop: CASSLVGQGGQPQHF. The CDR3 nucleotides are TGTGCCAGCAGCTTAGTGGGACAGGGAGGTCAGCCCCAGCATTTT.